This T cell receptor beta chain was sequenced during a study of cytomegalovirus exposure and HLA in healthy donors. The donors were part of the validation cohort, which consisted of under 150 subjects and was separate from the first cohort of roughly 620 subjects. Method: immunoSEQ multiplex PCR; TCRdb's copy keeps in-frame clones and lacks some. The table has a few hundred thousand clones, around 80% seen once. V shed 2 bases and J shed 8 bases, with 15 bases lying between them. Per germline, CDR1 ENHRY and CDR2 SYGVKD. This CDR3 region has 15 residues. This chain connects TRBV10-3 to TRBJ1-4; no firm D call. The sample taken for sequencing was PBMCs. This TCR was sampled from a woman aged 25 to 39 in good health and CMV-seropositive. Written as DNA, the CDR3 is TGTGCCATCAGTGAGCCTGGGGTCGGGATCGAAAAACTGTTTTTT. Translated: CAISEPGVGIEKLFF.